The T cell receptor (beta chain) under discussion was sequenced for a study of monozygotic twins with inflammatory bowel disease. Overall study results and limits: Especially with disease activity, IBD patients had fewer clonotypes in common with others than healthy twins did.

cDNA for each sample came from eight separate reactions. TCRdb reprocessed the 5' RACE reads, keeping one entry per CDR3 protein, no DNA. With fewer than 350,000 distinct CDR3 sequences in the sample, the ten largest clones hold over 2%. Germline-derived CDR1 and CDR2 are SQVTM and ANQGSEA. The CDR3 totals 12 residues. Comments on this clonotype: What it binds is unknown.

The chain carries TRBV29-1 and TRBJ2-1; the D call from TCRdb, TRBD2, cannot be confirmed without DNA. Sequences were obtained from blood. This receptor was identified in a human donor with ulcerative colitis or Crohn's disease, or a healthy co-twin of an affected twin (not recorded which). CDR3: CSVGSAGNEQFF.